This TCR beta chain was captured by sequencing in a study of blood T cell repertoires in COVID-19. Looking at the study overall: The United States, Italy and Spain provided the acute and convalescent COVID-19 samples.

Trimming left V 5 bases short and J 2 bases short, with 15 bases between. The CDR3 length is 16 residues. Germline V gene data show CDR1 as SGHAT and CDR2 as FQDESV (reference sequence). The method was immunoSEQ multiplex PCR; TCRdb's version includes in-frame clones alone and lacks a portion of them. The table includes a few hundred thousand clones, 80% to 95% detected once. The genes are TRBV11-1 and TRBJ2-2; TRBD2 is a possible D gene (5 bases). The TCR originated in a woman aged 40 to 50 who had been exposed to COVID-19. The source material was PBMCs or T cells enriched from blood (not recorded which). The CDR3 region has the DNA TGTGCCAGCAGCACTCGATGGGAGTTTAACACCGGGGAGCTGTTTTTT. It specifies CASSTRWEFNTGELFF.